Listed here are 11 T cell receptor beta chains from one sample, sequenced in a study of control samples from healthy donors and cancer patients. Sequenced by immunoSEQ multiplex PCR; TCRdb stores in-frame clones only, minus some. The table lists some 150,000 clones, about 94% of them singletons, with about 2.4% in the top ten. Sequencing input: blood. The source is a man aged 50-60 years in good health.

The rearrangement links TRBV27 to TRBJ2-7, with D unclear. V was clipped by 2 bases and J by 2 bases, with 13 bases between them. The CDR3 has 15 amino acids. Germline V gives CDR1 MNHEY, CDR2 SMNVEV (reference sequence). The CDR3, as DNA: TGTGCCAGCAGTTTACGAGATGACGGCGCCTACGAGCAGTACTTC. Its protein product is CASSLRDDGAYEQYF.

V gene TRBV7-9 combines with J gene TRBJ2-3; 8 nucleotides align to TRBD2. V was clipped by 5 bases and J by 2 bases; unmatched bases: 6. The CDR3 is 15 amino acids. Germline CDR1 SEHNR, CDR2 FQNEAQ (reference sequence). CDR3 protein: CASSQGLGNTDTQYF. Written as DNA, the CDR3 is TGTGCCAGCAGCCAGGGACTAGGCAACACAGATACGCAGTATTTT.

The chain joins TRBV19 to TRBJ2-7, with D tentatively TRBD1 or TRBD2 (5 bases each). Per the germline V gene, CDR1 is LNHDA and CDR2 is SQIVND (reference sequence). V lost 6 bases, J lost 0 bases, and 21 bases lay in between. The CDR3 runs to 17 residues. Written as DNA, the CDR3 is TGTGCCAGTAGCCCTTTCCTTTCAGAGGGGAGCTCCTACGAGCAGTACTTC. This codes for CASSPFLSEGSSYEQYF.

The chain's CDR3 is CASSLGSNSGNTIYF. The CDR3 region has the DNA TGTGCCAGCAGCTTAGGTTCCAACTCTGGAAACACCATATATTTT. The chain has TRBV11-2 and TRBJ1-3; no firm D call. The V and J ends lost 1 base and 0 bases respectively, with 7 bases between them. CDR3 size: 15 residues. CDR1 SGHAT and CDR2 FQNNGV come from the germline V gene.

Remarks on this clone: At one of its ends the junction is not consistent with the germline gene, which may arise from a read error. This chain uses TRBV7-9 with TRBJ1-4; no firm D call. This CDR3 has 12 residues. CDR1 and CDR2 (germline): SEHNR, FQNEAQ (reference sequence). CDR3 DNA sequence: TGTGCCAGCAGCCCAACTAGTGAAAAACTGTTTTTT. Translation gives CASSPTSEKLFF.

V is TRBV10-1 and J is TRBJ2-4; 8 bases align to TRBD2. The germline gives CDR1 WNHNN, CDR2 SYGVQD (reference sequence). Trimming at V came to 0 bases and at J to 1 base, leaving 2 bases not matched to a gene. This CDR3 has 16 residues. The CDR3 here is CASSESSGGAKNIQYF. The CDR3 DNA reads as TGCGCCAGCAGTGAGTCGTCGGGGGGGGCCAAAAACATTCAGTACTTC.

V is TRBV5-4 and J is TRBJ1-6; 7 bases align to TRBD1. The CDR3 sequence is 14 residues long. Germline values: CDR1 SGHNT, CDR2 YYREEE (reference sequence). Trimming removed 4 bases from V and 7 bases from J; junction bases left unmatched: 5. The chain's CDR3 is CASSGDSKNSPLHF. The CDR3 DNA reads TGTGCCAGCAGCGGGGACAGTAAGAATTCACCCCTCCACTTT.

The chain has TRBV5-1 and TRBJ1-1, with unresolved D. Looked up from germline, CDR1 is SGHRS and CDR2 is YFSETQ. The CDR3 has 13 residues. The V end lost 0 bases, the J end lost 6 bases, and 9 bases lay between the germline ends. The CDR3 region has the DNA TGCGCCAGCAGCTTGGATCCGGGCGCTGAAGCTTTCTTT. This encodes CASSLDPGAEAFF.

The V call is TRBV18, the J call TRBJ2-7; TRBD1 matches at 7 bases. V was pared by 6 bases and J by 7 bases, with 6 bases of the junction left unmatched. Germline V CDR1 and CDR2: KGHSH, LQKENI. The CDR3 is 12 residues long. As DNA, the CDR3 is TGTGCCAGCTCCCGAGACAGGGATGAGCAGTACTTC. As protein: CASSRDRDEQYF.

V gene TRBV10-2 combines with J gene TRBJ2-1; no clear D. Germline values: CDR1 WSHSY, CDR2 SAAADI. The CDR3 is 12 residues long. Trimming left V 3 bases short and J 3 bases short, with 3 bases between. As DNA, the CDR3 is TGCGCCAGCAGTGAAAGCTACAATGAGCAGTTCTTC. Protein sequence: CASSESYNEQFF.

The rearrangement uses TRBV30 and TRBJ2-1, with TRBD2 identical over 7 bases. The germline CDR1 and CDR2 sequences are GTSNPN and SVGIG (reference sequence). The CDR3 runs to 13 residues. Losses at the gene ends were 0 bases for V and 9 bases for J; bases not matched to a gene: 5. The CDR3, as DNA: TGTGCCTGGAGTGTCTGGGGGAGGGGTGAGCAGTTCTTC. Protein sequence: CAWSVWGRGEQFF.